Shown below are 25 T cell receptor beta chains from a single sample sequenced in a study of blood T cells in healthy people across ages. Sample-barcoded 5' priming and a J-beta primer mix drove a second PCR of 7 to 11 cycles. TCRdb recomputed calls from the 5' RACE reads with MiXCR, one row per CDR3 protein. The sample has 910,000 or so distinct CDR3 sequences, around 54% seen once. The specimen was blood. The receptors come from a woman aged 55-70 years in good health.

This sequence joins TRBV6-5 and TRBJ2-7, with no clear D. Germline values: CDR1 MNHEY, CDR2 SVGAGI. V gave up 5 bases and J gave up 3 bases, with 11 bases separating them. The CDR3 covers 13 residues. The CDR3 nucleotides read TGTGCCAGCAGTCAACGGGTTTTCTACGAGCAGTACTTC. Protein sequence: CASSQRVFYEQYF.

V gene TRBV4-3 combines with J gene TRBJ1-2; 8 nucleotides line up with TRBD1. The CDR3 sequence is 17 residues long. J lost 6 bases, V lost 2 bases, and 14 bases had no gene match. Per the germline V gene, CDR1 is LGHNA and CDR2 is YSLEER. CDR3 amino acids: CASSQSIRTGGSNGYTF. The CDR3 DNA follows: TGCGCCAGCAGCCAATCCATCCGCACAGGGGGTAGTAATGGCTACACCTTC.

CDR3 coding DNA: TGCGCCAGCAGCCAAGGGGGCGGGTACTACGAGCAGTACTTC. It yields the protein CASSQGGGYYEQYF. The genes are TRBV4-3 and TRBJ2-7, with D tentatively TRBD1 or TRBD2 (5 bases each). Looked up from germline, CDR1 is LGHNA and CDR2 is YSLEER. CDR3 length: 14 amino acids. V shed 1 base and J shed 3 bases, with 10 bases lying between them.

This chain joins TRBV20-1 and TRBJ2-5; 7 nucleotides line up with TRBD2. The CDR3 sequence is 15 residues long. V lost 6 bases and J lost 3; bases outside the gene matches: 13. CDR1 and CDR2 (germline): DFQATT, SNEGSKA (reference sequence). In DNA form, the CDR3 reads TGCAGTGCCCGGCCCTTTGGGGAGGGGAAAGAGACCCAGTACTTC. Translation gives CSARPFGEGKETQYF.

V and J are TRBV4-1 and TRBJ1-5; 7 bases map to TRBD1. CDR3 size: 16 residues. CDR1 is MGHRA and CDR2 is YSYEKL in the germline V gene. J lost 5 bases, V lost 2 bases, and 9 bases had no gene match. The CDR3 protein is CASSQWVRGKDQPQHF. CDR3 nucleotide sequence: TGCGCCAGCAGCCAATGGGTCAGGGGGAAGGATCAGCCCCAGCATTTT.

The chain joins TRBV2 to TRBJ1-2, with a possible D match to TRBD1 (6 bases). The germline gives CDR1 SNHLY, CDR2 FYNNEI. This CDR3 is built from 15 residues. Trimming took 0 bases from V and 4 from J, leaving 12 bases between them. The CDR3 protein is CASSEAHEGGYGYTF. The CDR3 DNA reads as TGTGCCAGCAGTGAAGCGCATGAGGGGGGCTATGGCTACACCTTC.

The genes are TRBV20-1 and TRBJ1-1, with no clear D. CDR3 length: 16 amino acids. Per germline, CDR1 DFQATT and CDR2 SNEGSKA (reference sequence). V gave up 2 bases and J gave up 0 bases, with 16 bases separating them. CDR3 sequence (DNA): TGCAGTGCTAGAAAGGGATGGGGAATCATGAACACTGAAGCTTTCTTT. The encoded protein is CSARKGWGIMNTEAFF.

The rearrangement uses TRBV5-1 and TRBJ2-3, with TRBD2 as a possible D gene (5 bases). In germline, CDR1 is SGHRS, CDR2 YFSETQ. This CDR3 spans 13 amino acids. Trimming took off 4 bases at V and 4 bases at J, with 10 bases between the two ends. CDR3 nucleotide sequence: TGCGCCAGCAGCCGGACTGACGCAGATACGCAGTATTTT. It encodes CASSRTDADTQYF.

J is TRBJ2-1 and V is TRBV4-3; 14 bases agree with TRBD2. Trimming took 1 base from V and 10 from J; bases not matched to a gene: 3. Germline V gene lookup returns CDR1 LGHNA and CDR2 YSLEER. CDR3 length: 15 residues. The CDR3, as DNA: TGCGCCAGCAGCCAAGGGACTAGCGGGAGGCAGGAGCAGTTCTTC. Protein product: CASSQGTSGRQEQFF.

This clonotype appeared a few times. The chain couples TRBV3-1 to TRBJ2-4; the D gene is possibly TRBD1 (5 bases). Matching the DNA end better, TRBJ2-7 makes the J call doubtful. The CDR3 is made up of 15 amino acids. The germline V gene has CDR1 LGHDT and CDR2 YNNKEL (reference sequence). The CDR3 DNA reads as TGTGCCAGCAGCCCCAGGGTTAGCCCTTCTTCCGAGCAGTACTTC. It yields the protein CASSPRVSPSSEQYF.

On this clonotype: Germline is not matched at one junction end, which may reflect a read error. The J gene is TRBJ2-7, the V gene TRBV4-3; 7 nucleotides agree with TRBD1. Germline-derived CDR1 and CDR2 are LGHNA and YSLEER. The CDR3 has 14 residues. This CDR3 is CTSSLTGNRCEQYF. CDR3 nucleotide sequence: TGCACCAGCAGCCTGACAGGGAACCGGTGCGAGCAGTACTTC.

The chain carries TRBV2 and TRBJ1-2; D not resolved. Germline V gene sequence: CDR1 SNHLY, CDR2 FYNNEI. Trimming left V 7 bases short and J 4 bases short, with 13 bases between. CDR3 length: 13 residues. DNA of the CDR3: TGTGCCAGCACCTCTAATCGGGGCTATGGCTACACCTTC. Translated, it gives CASTSNRGYGYTF.

The chain combines TRBV7-9 with TRBJ2-7; a possible D gene is TRBD1 (6 bases). The CDR3 length is 15 residues. V was pared by 1 base and J by 3 bases, with 13 bases between. Germline CDR1 and CDR2: SEHNR and FQNEAQ (reference sequence). DNA for the CDR3: TGTGCCAGCAGCTTAGTGTCGGGACACTACTACGAGCAGTACTTC. Translated: CASSLVSGHYYEQYF.

This clonotype was picked up one time. The chain links TRBV4-1 to TRBJ2-5; 13 nucleotides agree with TRBD2. The CDR3 runs to 18 residues. Germline V gives CDR1 MGHRA, CDR2 YSYEKL. Trimming cost V 11 bases and J 2 bases; bases outside gene matches: 17. The CDR3 spells CAGTPTGLAGVGQETQYF. The CDR3 coding sequence is TGCGCCGGCACCCCTACCGGACTAGCGGGAGTGGGGCAAGAGACCCAGTACTTC.

Regarding this clonotype: This clone may be a read error of a much larger clone one base away. V usage is TRBV7-2 and J usage is TRBJ2-3, with D unclear. V was trimmed by 1 base and J by 5 bases, leaving 13 bases between them. Germline values: CDR1 SGHTA, CDR2 FQGNSA. The CDR3 extends over 15 amino acids. The CDR3 nucleotides are TGTGCCAGCAGCTTAGATCCGGCCCCTAAAGATACGCAGTATTTT. Its protein is CASSLDPAPKDTQYF.

This clonotype occurred a few times. The chain employs TRBV25-1 and TRBJ2-7; the match to TRBD2 covers 9 bases. V gave up 6 bases and J gave up 4 bases; unmatched junction bases: 7. Looked up from germline, CDR1 is MGHDK and CDR2 is SYGVNS. This CDR3 is 14 amino acids long. CDR3 sequence reads: CASSRSGREYEQYF. The CDR3 DNA is TGTGCCAGCAGCCGTAGCGGGAGAGAGTACGAGCAGTACTTC.

This clonotype appeared a single time. The gene calls are TRBV20-1 and TRBJ1-4; 7 bases are shared with TRBD1. The CDR3 is made up of 13 amino acids. Losses at the gene ends were 3 bases for V and 3 bases for J; bases not matched to a gene: 1. Germline CDR1 is DFQATT and CDR2 is SNEGSKA (reference sequence). CDR3 coding DNA: TGCAGTGCTAGCACAGGGGCTAATGAAAAACTGTTTTTT. Translation: CSASTGANEKLFF.

This clonotype was detected a few times. This chain links TRBV4-1 with TRBJ2-3; 9 bases align to TRBD1. The CDR3 length is 16 residues. The ends lost 2 bases at V and 7 bases at J; junction bases unmatched: 10. Germline CDR1 reads MGHRA; CDR2 reads YSYEKL. The CDR3, as DNA: TGCGCCAGCAGCCAAACCGGGACAGGGATAGCTTATACGCAGTATTTT. Amino acids: CASSQTGTGIAYTQYF.

This chain uses TRBV28 with TRBJ1-6, with D maybe TRBD1 (5 bases). The CDR3 is 15 amino acids. CDR1 is MDHEN, CDR2 SYDVKM, per germline. The ends were cut back, 6 bases at V and 9 bases at J, with 18 bases in the middle. The CDR3 region has the DNA TGTGCCAGCAGGGGGCGACTAACCTTATCTTCACCCCTCCACTTT. This translates into CASRGRLTLSSPLHF.

The gene calls are TRBV3-1 and TRBJ2-1; TRBD2 matches 12 bases. Losses at the gene ends were 4 bases for V and 7 bases for J; bases not matched to a gene: 11. This CDR3 has 17 residues. Germline lookup yields CDR1 LGHDT and CDR2 YNNKEL (reference sequence). The CDR3: CASSRRVGLAGKNEQFF. In DNA form, the CDR3 reads TGTGCCAGCAGCCGCCGAGTAGGACTAGCGGGAAAAAATGAGCAGTTCTTC.

The table lists this clonotype with a few counts. The gene calls are TRBV24-1 and TRBJ2-7; 7 nucleotides line up with TRBD1. The J call may be in error: the DNA end matches TRBJ2-5 better. Germline V gene lookup returns CDR1 KGHDR and CDR2 SFDVKD. There are 15 residues in the CDR3. CDR3 nucleotide sequence: TGTGCCACCAGTGATACAGGGGTCCGATCGGAGACCCAGTACTTC. Its protein is CATSDTGVRSETQYF.

The chain uses TRBV4-1 and TRBJ2-7; D is uncertain. This CDR3 is 15 amino acids long. V dropped 2 bases and J dropped 3 bases, with 14 bases sitting between them. The V gene's germline CDR1 is MGHRA and CDR2 YSYEKL. CDR3 DNA sequence: TGCGCCAGCAGCCAACACCTGGCTAGAGACTACGAGCAGTACTTC. It codes for CASSQHLARDYEQYF.

This clonotype was seen more than once but under ten times. In DNA, the CDR3 is TGTGCCAGCGTGAGCGTCGGAGAGACCCAGTACTTC. This codes for CASVSVGETQYF. The chain links TRBV7-2 to TRBJ2-5; D uncertain. The CDR3 covers 12 residues. CDR1 and CDR2 from the germline V gene are SGHTA and FQGNSA. V was shortened by 8 bases and J by 4 bases, with 11 bases between the two germline ends. The whole variable domain, remainder taken from reference TRBV7-2 and TRBJ2-5, is GAGVSQSPSNKVTEKGKDVELRCDPISGHTALYWYRQSLGQGLEFLIYFQGNSAPDKSGLPSDRFSAERTGGSVSTLTIQRTQQEDSAVYLCASVSVGETQYFGPGTRLLVL.

The V and J genes are TRBV25-1 and TRBJ1-4; D not certain. The germline V gene encodes CDR1 MGHDK and CDR2 SYGVNS. The length of the CDR3 is 12 residues. V gave up 3 bases and J gave up 7 bases, with 6 bases separating them. CDR3 in DNA: TGTGCCAGCAGTGACGCACTTGAAAAACTGTTTTTT. Translated, it gives CASSDALEKLFF.

The rearrangement joins TRBV24-1 to TRBJ2-2, with D tentatively TRBD2 (5 bases). The germline V and J ends were trimmed by 3 bases and 5 bases, with 12 bases remaining between them. CDR1 is KGHDR, CDR2 SFDVKD, per germline. The CDR3 is 15 residues long. The CDR3 loop reads CATSDPGFPTGELFF. DNA for the CDR3: TGTGCCACCAGTGATCCGGGATTCCCAACCGGGGAGCTGTTTTTT.